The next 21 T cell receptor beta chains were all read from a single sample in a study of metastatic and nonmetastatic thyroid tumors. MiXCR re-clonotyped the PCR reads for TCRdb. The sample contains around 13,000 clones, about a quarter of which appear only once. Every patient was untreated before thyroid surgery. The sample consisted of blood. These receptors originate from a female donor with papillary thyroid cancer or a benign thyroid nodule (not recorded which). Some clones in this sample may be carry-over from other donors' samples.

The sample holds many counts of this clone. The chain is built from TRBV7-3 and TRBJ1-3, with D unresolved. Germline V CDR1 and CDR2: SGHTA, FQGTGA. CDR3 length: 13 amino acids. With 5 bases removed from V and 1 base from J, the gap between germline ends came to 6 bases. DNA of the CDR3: TGTGCCAGCAGCCTGATGTCTGGAAACACCATATATTTT. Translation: CASSLMSGNTIYF. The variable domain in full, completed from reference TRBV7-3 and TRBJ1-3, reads GAGVSQTPSNKVTEKGKYVELRCDPISGHTALYWYRQSLGQGPEFLIYFQGTGAADDSGLPNDRFFAVRPEGSVSTLKIQRTERGDSAVYLCASSLMSGNTIYFGEGSWLTVV.

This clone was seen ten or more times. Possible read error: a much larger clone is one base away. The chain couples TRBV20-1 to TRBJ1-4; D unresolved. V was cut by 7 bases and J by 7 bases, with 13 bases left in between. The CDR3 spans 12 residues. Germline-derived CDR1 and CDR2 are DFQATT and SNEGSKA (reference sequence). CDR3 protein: CSVVRGVEKLFF. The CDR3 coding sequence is TGCAGTGTCGTACGGGGAGTTGAAAAACTGTTTTTT.

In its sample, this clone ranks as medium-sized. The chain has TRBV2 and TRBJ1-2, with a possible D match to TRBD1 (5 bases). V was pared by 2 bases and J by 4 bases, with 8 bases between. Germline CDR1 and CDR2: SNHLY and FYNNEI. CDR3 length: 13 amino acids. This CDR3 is CASSEMGGYGYTF. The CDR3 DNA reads TGTGCCAGCAGTGAAATGGGGGGCTATGGCTACACCTTC.

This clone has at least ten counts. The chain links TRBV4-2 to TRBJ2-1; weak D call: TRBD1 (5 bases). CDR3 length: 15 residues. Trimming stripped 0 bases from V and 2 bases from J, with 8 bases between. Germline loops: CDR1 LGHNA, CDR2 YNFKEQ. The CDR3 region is CASSQEQDPYNEQFF. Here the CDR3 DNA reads TGTGCCAGCAGCCAAGAACAGGACCCCTACAATGAGCAGTTCTTC.

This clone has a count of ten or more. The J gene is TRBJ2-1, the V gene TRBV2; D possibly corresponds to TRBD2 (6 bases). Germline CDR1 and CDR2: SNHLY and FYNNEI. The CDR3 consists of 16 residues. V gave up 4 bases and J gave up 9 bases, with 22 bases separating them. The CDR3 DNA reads TGTGCCAGCAGTGCCCAGAGAACGGGAGTCTCGCTTGAGCAGTTCTTC. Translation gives CASSAQRTGVSLEQFF.

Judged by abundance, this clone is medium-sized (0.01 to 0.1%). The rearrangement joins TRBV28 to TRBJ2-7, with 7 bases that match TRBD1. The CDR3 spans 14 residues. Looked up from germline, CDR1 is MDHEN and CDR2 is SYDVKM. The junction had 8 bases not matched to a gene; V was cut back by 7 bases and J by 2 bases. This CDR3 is CASTQGLGTYEQYF. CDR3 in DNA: TGTGCCAGCACACAGGGGTTGGGGACCTACGAGCAGTACTTC.

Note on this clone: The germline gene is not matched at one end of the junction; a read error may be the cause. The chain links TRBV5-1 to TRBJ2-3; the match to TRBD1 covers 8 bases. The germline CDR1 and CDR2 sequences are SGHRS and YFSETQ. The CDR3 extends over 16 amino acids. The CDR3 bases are TGCGCCAGCAGCTCTGGGACGGGAGTAGGGACAGGTACGCAGTATTTT. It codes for CASSSGTGVGTGTQYF.

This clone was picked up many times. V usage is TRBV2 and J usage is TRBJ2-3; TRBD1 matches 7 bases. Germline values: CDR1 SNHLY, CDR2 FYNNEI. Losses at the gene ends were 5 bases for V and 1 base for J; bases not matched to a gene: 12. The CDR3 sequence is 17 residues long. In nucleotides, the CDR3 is TGTGCCAGCAGTTCTCTCCCCTACAGGGGCGGCACAGATACGCAGTATTTT. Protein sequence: CASSSLPYRGGTDTQYF.

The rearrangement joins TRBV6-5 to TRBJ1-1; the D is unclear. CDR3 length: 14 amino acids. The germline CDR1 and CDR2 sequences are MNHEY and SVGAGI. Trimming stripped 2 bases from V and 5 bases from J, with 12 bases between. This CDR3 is CASSYNRVGTEAFF. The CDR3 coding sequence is TGTGCCAGCAGTTACAATAGGGTGGGGACTGAAGCTTTCTTT.

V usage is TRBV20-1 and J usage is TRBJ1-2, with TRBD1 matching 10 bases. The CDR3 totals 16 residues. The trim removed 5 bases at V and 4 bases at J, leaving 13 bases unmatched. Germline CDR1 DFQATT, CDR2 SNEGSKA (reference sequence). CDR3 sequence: CSAGPLRDRGGYGYTF. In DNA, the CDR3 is TGCAGTGCTGGGCCTCTGAGGGACAGGGGTGGCTATGGCTACACCTTC.

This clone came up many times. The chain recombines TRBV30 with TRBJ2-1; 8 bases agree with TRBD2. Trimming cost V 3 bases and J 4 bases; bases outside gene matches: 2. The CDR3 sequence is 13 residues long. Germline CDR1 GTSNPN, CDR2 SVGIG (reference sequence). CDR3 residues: CAWRAGGYNEQFF. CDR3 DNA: TGTGCCTGGAGGGCGGGAGGTTACAATGAGCAGTTCTTC.

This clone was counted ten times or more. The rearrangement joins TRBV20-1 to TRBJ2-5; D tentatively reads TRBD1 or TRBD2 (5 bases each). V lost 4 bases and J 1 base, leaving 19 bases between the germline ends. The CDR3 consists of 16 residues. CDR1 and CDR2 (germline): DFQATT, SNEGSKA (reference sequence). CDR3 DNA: TGCAGTGCTAAATCAGGGACCTCTATCGGCCAAGAGACCCAGTACTTC. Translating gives CSAKSGTSIGQETQYF.

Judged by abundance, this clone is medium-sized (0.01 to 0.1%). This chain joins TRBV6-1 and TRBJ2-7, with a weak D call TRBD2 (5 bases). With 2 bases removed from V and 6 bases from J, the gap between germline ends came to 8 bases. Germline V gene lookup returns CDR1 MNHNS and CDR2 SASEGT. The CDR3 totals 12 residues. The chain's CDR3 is CASSEWLAEQYV. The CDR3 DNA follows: TGTGCCAGCAGTGAATGGCTAGCCGAGCAGTACGTC.

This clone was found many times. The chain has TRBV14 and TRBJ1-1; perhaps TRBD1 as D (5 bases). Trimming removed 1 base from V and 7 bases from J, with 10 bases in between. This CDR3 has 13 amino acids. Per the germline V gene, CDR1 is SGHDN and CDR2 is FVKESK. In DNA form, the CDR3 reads TGTGCCAGCAGCCAAGTTGGTGGGGGTGAAGCTTTCTTT. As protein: CASSQVGGGEAFF.

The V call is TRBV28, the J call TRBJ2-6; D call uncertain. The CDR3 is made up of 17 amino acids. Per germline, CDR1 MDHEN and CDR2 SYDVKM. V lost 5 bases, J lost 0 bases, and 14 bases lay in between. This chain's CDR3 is CASSKEQNTSGANVLTF. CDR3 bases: TGTGCCAGCAGTAAAGAACAGAATACCTCTGGGGCCAACGTCCTGACTTTC.

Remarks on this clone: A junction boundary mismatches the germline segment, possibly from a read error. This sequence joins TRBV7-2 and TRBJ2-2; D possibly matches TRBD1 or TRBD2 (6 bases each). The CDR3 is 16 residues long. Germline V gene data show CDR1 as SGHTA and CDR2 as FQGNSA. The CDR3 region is CDSSLAAGVGTGELFF. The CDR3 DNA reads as TGTGACAGCAGCTTAGCGGCAGGGGTTGGAACCGGGGAGCTGTTTTTT.

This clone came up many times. This CDR3 is CASSPEGSWNTGELFF. The CDR3 nucleotides are TGTGCCAGCAGCCCGGAGGGCTCATGGAACACCGGGGAGCTGTTTTTT. This sequence joins TRBV11-2 and TRBJ2-2; D possibly corresponds to TRBD2 (6 bases). The CDR3 covers 16 residues. The V gene's germline CDR1 is SGHAT and CDR2 FQNNGV. V was pared by 5 bases and J by 1 base, with 14 bases between.

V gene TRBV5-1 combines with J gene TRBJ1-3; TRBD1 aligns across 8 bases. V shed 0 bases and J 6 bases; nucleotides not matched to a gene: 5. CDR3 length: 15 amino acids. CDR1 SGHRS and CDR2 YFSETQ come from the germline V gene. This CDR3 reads CASSLGGQGVNTIYF. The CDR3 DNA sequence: TGCGCCAGCAGCTTGGGTGGACAGGGTGTAAACACCATATATTTT.

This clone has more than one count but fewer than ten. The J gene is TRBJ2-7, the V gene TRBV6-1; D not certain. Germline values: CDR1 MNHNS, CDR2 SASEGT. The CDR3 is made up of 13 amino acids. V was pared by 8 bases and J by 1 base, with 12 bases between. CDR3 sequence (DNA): TGTGCCAGCTTGGGCCCATGGTCCTACGAGCAGTACGTC. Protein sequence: CASLGPWSYEQYV.

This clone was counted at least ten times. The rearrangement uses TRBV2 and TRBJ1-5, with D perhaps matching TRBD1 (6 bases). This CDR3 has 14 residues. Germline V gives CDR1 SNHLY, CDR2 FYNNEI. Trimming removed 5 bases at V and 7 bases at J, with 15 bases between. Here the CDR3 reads CASSSGGGRQPQHF. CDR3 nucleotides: TGTGCCAGCAGTTCCGGGGGGGGCAGGCAGCCCCAGCATTTT.

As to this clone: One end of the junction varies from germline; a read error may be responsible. For the CDR3, the DNA is TGTCCCAGCAGCGTATCCTGTTCCGGGGCCAACGTCCTGACTTTC. It encodes CPSSVSCSGANVLTF. V and J are TRBV28 and TRBJ2-6; D gene uncertain. Germline V gene sequence: CDR1 MDHEN, CDR2 SYDVKM. CDR3 size: 15 residues. The full variable domain, its missing parts supplied by reference TRBV28 and TRBJ2-6, is DVKVTQSSRYLVKRTGEKVFLECVQDMDHENMFWYRQDPGLGLRLIYFSYDVKMKEKGDIPEGYSVSREKKERFSLILESASTNQTSMYLCPSSVSCSGANVLTFGAGSRLTVL.